This record looks at one T cell receptor beta chain sequence and its context. It has no known antigen specificity. Per-base quality was not reported, and no clone a single base away is much larger than it. The time point label, read with the paper, signifies: baseline before first vaccination. Vaccinee samples were obtained from the UK trials COV001 and COV002, which included a single-blind randomized controlled phase 2/3 trial of AZD1222 (ChAdOx1 nCoV-19) in healthy adults. For TCRbeta chain sequencing, PBMC samples from trial participants were taken at day 0 and at day 28 after the second dose. This entry is derived from a study of T cell responses to AZD1222 COVID-19 vaccine (dated by TCRdb to about 2021). General notes on the study: AZD1222 recipients given second doses at about 4 weeks or at about 12 weeks were pooled, since spike-specific TCR depth and breadth were not found to differ between the two schedules. A total of 233 trial participants underwent TCR sequencing, of whom 207 had received two doses of AZD1222 and roughly 26 had received two doses of the MenACWY control vaccine. Trial participants were enrolled into age subgroups of 18-55, 56-69 and 70-plus years, which contained approximately 150, 30 and 60 TCR-sequenced participants, respectively. What the authors observed across the whole study: Nearly half of unique spike-specific TCRs reportedly recognized epitopes outside regions mutated in the B.1.351 and B.1.1.7 variants. Most participants were white British and females outnumbered males, and the authors suggested that clonal diversity may have been underestimated. Because no day 14 peak-response samples were available, repertoires were characterized only after the peak T cell response. A significant rise in spike-specific TCR breadth and depth was observed after two AZD1222 doses relative to day 0 and relative to MenACWY recipients. The 56-69-year group was small, and its depth increase did not reach significance, likely because of low power. Vaccine-associated CD4 TCRs spanned the whole spike protein, with dominant responses in regions 160-218 and 743-854. Conclusions about previously exposed vaccinees are limited, since just a handful of AZD1222 recipients were seropositive for SARS-CoV-2 at baseline.

Looking up the germline V gene yields CDR1 MNHEY and CDR2 SVGAGI. Relative to germline, V is missing 6 bases and J is missing 2 bases, with 9 bases of the junction outside any gene match. The CDR3 spans 15 residues, from the cysteine through the phenylalanine. Of the read, only the CDR3 DNA is kept; its 45 bases are in frame from base 1. The CDR3 regions of human TCRbeta chains were analyzed by immunosequencing. In the original analysis: TCRs in the repertoires were matched against a reference library of SARS-CoV-2-specific TCRs that had been generated with the MIRA antigen-specificity platform. Breadth was defined as the fraction of unique TCRs that were SARS-CoV-2-associated, and depth was defined as the fraction of total T cells that were SARS-CoV-2-associated. Each spike-specific TCR was assigned to its reactive spike region and to a CD4 or CD8 class using the MIRA data. Log10-transformed breadth and depth values were compared by one-way ANOVA with Sidak's multiple comparisons tests. As stored in TCRdb, this immuneACCESS dataset retains in-frame rearrangements with V and J assigned. A fraction of the clones does not appear; measured against another copy, unresolved V genes explain less than half of the discrepancy, and the remainder lacks a known reason. That table furnishes V, J and clone size, whereas the DNA furnished D and trimming. This sample holds approximately 120,000 clones; over 85% were observed only once. Roughly 0.87% of the sample is in the top ten clones.

The chain uses TRBV6-5 and TRBJ1-1; 7 middle bases align to TRBD1. The sequence was obtained from an adult in good health. Source: peripheral blood, taken on day 0 of AZD1222 vaccination. Here the CDR3 is given as CASRRLDRANTEAFF. Read as DNA, the sequence is TGTGCCAGCAGACGATTAGACAGGGCTAACACTGAAGCTTTCTTT.